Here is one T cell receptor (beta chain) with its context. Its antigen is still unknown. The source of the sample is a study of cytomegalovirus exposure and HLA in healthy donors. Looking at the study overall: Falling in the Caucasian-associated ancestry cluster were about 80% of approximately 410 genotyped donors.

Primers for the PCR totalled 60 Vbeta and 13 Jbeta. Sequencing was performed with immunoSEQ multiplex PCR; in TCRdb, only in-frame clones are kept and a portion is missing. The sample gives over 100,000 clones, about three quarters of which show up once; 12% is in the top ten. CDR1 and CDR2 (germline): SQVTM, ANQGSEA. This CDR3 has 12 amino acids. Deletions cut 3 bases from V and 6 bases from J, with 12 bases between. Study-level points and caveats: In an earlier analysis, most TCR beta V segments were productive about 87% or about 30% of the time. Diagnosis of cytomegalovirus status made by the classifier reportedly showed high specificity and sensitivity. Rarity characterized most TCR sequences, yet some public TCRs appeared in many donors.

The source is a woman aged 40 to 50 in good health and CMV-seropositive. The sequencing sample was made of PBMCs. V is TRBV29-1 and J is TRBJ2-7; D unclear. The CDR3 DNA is TGCAGCGTTGAGGTCTTCGCTACCGAGCAGTACTTC. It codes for CSVEVFATEQYF.